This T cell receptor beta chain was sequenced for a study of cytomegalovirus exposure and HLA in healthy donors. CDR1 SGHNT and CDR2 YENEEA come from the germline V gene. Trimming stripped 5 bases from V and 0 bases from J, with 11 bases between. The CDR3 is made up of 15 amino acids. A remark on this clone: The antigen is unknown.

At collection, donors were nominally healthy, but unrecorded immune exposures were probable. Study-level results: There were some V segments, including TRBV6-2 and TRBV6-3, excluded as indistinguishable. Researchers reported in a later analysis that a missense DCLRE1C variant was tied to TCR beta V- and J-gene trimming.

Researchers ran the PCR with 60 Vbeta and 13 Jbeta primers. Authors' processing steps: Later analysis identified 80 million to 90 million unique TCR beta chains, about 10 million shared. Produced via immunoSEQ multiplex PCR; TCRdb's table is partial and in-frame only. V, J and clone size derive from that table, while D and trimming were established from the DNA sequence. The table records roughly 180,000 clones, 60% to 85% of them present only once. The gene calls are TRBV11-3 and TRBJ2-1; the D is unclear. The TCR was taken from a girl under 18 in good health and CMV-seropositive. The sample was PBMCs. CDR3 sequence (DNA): TGTGCCAGCAGCCGCGACAAAAGCTCCTACAATGAGCAGTTCTTC. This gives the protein CASSRDKSSYNEQFF.